The sample holds a few counts of the clone carrying this TCR beta chain. The junction shows a germline mismatch at one end, possibly a read error. This record comes from a study of blood T cell repertoires in COVID-19. About the study: The cDNA or gDNA used as material had been derived from T cells, B-cell-depleted T cells, or PBMCs.

Participant ages covered roughly 18 to 90 years across 25 or so US areas. The CDR3 sequence is 14 residues long. Germline CDR1 and CDR2: LNHDA and SQIVND (reference sequence). Data came from immunoSEQ multiplex PCR; TCRdb stores just in-frame clones and leaves some out. The sample includes about 140,000 clones, approximately 84% of them seen just once. The chain employs TRBV19 and TRBJ1-1; D may be TRBD1 (5 bases). The clonotype comes from a man aged 40-55 years with acute COVID-19. The material sequenced was PBMCs or T cells enriched from blood (not recorded which). The DNA for the CDR3 is TGTGCCAGTAGTACCCTGGGGGGGAACGCTGAAGCTTTCTTT. Translating it yields CASSTLGGNAEAFF.